A selection of T cell receptor beta chains follows, all from one sample in a study of Tregs in tolerant kidney transplant recipients. Sequencing was performed with immunoSEQ multiplex PCR; in TCRdb, only in-frame clones are kept and a portion is missing. This table has about 94,000 clones, over 85% appearing once. The specimen comprised CD4+ T cells from blood, sampled before the transplant. These TCRs come from a human donor who received a combined kidney and bone marrow transplant. CDR3s include the opening cysteine and the closing phenylalanine or tryptophan. Each record gives: D gene, J gene, V gene, clone size, CDR3 protein, CDR3 DNA. A D gene is named only where the DNA matches it firmly. Not all rows give a size; the values are once, few, many and, for expanded clones, a class.

>TRBD1|TRBJ2-7|TRBV7-3|.
CASSSGTGGYEQYF
TGTGCCAGCAGCTCCGGGACAGGGGGCTACGAGCAGTACTTC
>.|TRBJ1-2|TRBV4-3|.
CASSWSGRAPYGYTF
TGCGCCAGCAGCTGGTCGGGCAGGGCACCCTATGGCTACACCTTC
>.|TRBJ1-1|TRBV5-1|.
CASSLGGMNTEAFF
TGCGCCAGCAGCTTAGGGGGTATGAACACTGAAGCTTTCTTT
>TRBD1|TRBJ1-1|TRBV7-2|once
CASSFGGGGTEAFF
TGTGCCAGCAGCTTTGGAGGGGGCGGTACTGAAGCTTTCTTT
>TRBD2|TRBJ2-3|TRBV9|.
CASSEAIRGGRKDTDTQYF
TGTGCCAGCAGCGAGGCTATCCGGGGGGGGCGGAAAGACACAGATACGCAGTATTTT
>.|TRBJ1-2|TRBV19|once
CASSIPASGYGYTF
TGTGCCAGTAGTATTCCAGCCTCGGGGTATGGCTACACCTTC
>.|TRBJ2-7|TRBV21-1|.
CASSTQTGSSGSSYEQYF
TGTGCCAGCAGCACCCAGACAGGGTCTAGCGGGTCCTCCTACGAGCAGTACTTC
>.|TRBJ2-3|TRBV6-5|.
CASTKSGGVTDTQYF
TGTGCCAGCACTAAAAGCGGAGGGGTCACAGATACGCAGTATTTT
>TRBD2|TRBJ2-3|TRBV5-5|.
CASSTGLAGGSTDTQYF
TGTGCCAGCAGCACGGGACTAGCGGGAGGGAGCACAGATACGCAGTATTTT
>TRBD2|TRBJ2-7|TRBV5-1|.
CASSYQRGASYEQYF
TGCGCCAGCAGCTACCAGCGGGGGGCCTCCTACGAGCAGTACTTC
>TRBD1|TRBJ1-6|TRBV7-6|.
CASSATGRNSPLHF
TGTGCCAGCAGCGCGACAGGGCGAAATTCACCCCTCCACTTT
>.|TRBJ1-2|TRBV6-5|.
CASSYSILQTYGYTF
TGTGCCAGCAGTTACTCGATTTTACAGACCTATGGCTACACCTTC
>.|TRBJ1-4|TRBV19|.
CASSMTGATNEKLFF
TGTGCCAGTAGTATGACAGGAGCAACTAATGAAAAACTGTTTTTT
>.|TRBJ2-3|TRBV5-1|.
CASSLGDRITDTQYF
TGCGCCAGCAGCTTGGGCGACAGGATCACAGATACGCAGTATTTT
>TRBD1|TRBJ2-6|TRBV29-1|.
CSVQGTGGLSSGANVLTF
TGCAGCGTTCAAGGGACAGGGGGCCTCAGCTCTGGGGCCAACGTCCTGACTTTC
>.|TRBJ1-2|TRBV7-2|.
CASSLGGSYGYTF
TGTGCCAGCAGCCTGGGGGGATCCTATGGCTACACCTTC
>TRBD2|TRBJ2-7|TRBV11-3|.
CASSSSSGSIGEQYF
TGTGCCAGCAGCTCCTCTAGCGGGAGTATAGGGGAGCAGTACTTC
>TRBD1|TRBJ1-2|TRBV19|.
CASMTEGGQGFYGYTF
TGTGCCAGTATGACGGAAGGAGGACAGGGGTTCTATGGCTACACCTTC
>.|TRBJ2-7|TRBV6-1|.
CASSEQGLAYEQYF
TGTGCCAGCAGTGAACAAGGCCTAGCCTACGAGCAGTACTTC
>TRBD2|TRBJ2-7|TRBV29-1|.
CSVRAGLGTYEQYF
TGCAGCGTTCGAGCCGGACTAGGAACCTACGAGCAGTACTTC
>.|TRBJ2-7|TRBV5-1|.
CASSLGGHRDSYEQYF
TGCGCCAGCAGCTTGGGGGGACACCGGGATTCCTACGAGCAGTACTTC
>.|TRBJ1-4|TRBV2|few
CASSRTAQNEKLFF
TGTGCCAGCAGCCGGACAGCCCAGAATGAAAAACTGTTTTTT
>.|TRBJ1-1|TRBV18|.
CASSPARGGTEAFF
TGTGCCAGCTCACCTGCCAGGGGCGGGACTGAAGCTTTCTTT
>.|TRBJ2-3|TRBV15|.
CATSRGGRVNTQYF
TGTGCCACCAGCAGAGGGGGGCGGGTGAATACGCAGTATTTT